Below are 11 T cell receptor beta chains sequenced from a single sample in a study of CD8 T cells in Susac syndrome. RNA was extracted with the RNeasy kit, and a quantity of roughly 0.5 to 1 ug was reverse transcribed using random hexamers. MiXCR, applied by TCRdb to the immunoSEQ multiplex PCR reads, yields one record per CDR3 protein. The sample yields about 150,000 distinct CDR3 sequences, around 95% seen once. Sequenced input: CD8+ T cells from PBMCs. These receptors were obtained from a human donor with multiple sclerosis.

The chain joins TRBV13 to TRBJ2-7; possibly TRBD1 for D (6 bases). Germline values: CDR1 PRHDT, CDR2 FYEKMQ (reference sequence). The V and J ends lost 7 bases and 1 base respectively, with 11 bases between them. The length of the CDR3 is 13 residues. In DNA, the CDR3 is TGTGCCAGCACTTTCACAGGGTCCTACGAGCAGTACGTC. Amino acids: CASTFTGSYEQYV.

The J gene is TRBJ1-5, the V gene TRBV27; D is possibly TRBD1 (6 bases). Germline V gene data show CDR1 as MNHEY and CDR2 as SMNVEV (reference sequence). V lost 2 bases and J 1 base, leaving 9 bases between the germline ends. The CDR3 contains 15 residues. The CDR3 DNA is TGTGCCAGCAGTTTAGGGCAGGGGAGCAATCAGCCCCAGCATTTT. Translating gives CASSLGQGSNQPQHF.

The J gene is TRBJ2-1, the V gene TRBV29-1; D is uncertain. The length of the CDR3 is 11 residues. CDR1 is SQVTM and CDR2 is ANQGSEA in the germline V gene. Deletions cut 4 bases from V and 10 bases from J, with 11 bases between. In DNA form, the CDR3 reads TGCAGCGTTGTTGTATTAGGCGAGCAGTTCTTC. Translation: CSVVVLGEQFF.

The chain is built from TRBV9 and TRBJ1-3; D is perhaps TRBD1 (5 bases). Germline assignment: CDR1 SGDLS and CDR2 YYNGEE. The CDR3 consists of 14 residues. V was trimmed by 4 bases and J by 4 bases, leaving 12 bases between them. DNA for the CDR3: TGTGCCAGCAGCCCCGAAGGGGTAGGAAACACCATATATTTT. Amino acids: CASSPEGVGNTIYF. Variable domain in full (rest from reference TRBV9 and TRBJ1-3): DSGVTQTPKHLITATGQRVTLRCSPRSGDLSVYWYQQSLDQGLQFLIQYYNGEERAKGNILERFSAQQFPDLHSELNLSSLELGDSALYFCASSPEGVGNTIYFGEGSWLTVV.

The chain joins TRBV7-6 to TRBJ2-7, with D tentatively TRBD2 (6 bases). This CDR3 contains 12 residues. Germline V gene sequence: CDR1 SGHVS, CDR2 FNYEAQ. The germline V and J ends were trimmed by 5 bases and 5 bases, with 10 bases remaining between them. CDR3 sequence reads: CASSHREHEQYF. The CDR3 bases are TGTGCCAGCAGCCACCGGGAGCACGAGCAGTACTTC.

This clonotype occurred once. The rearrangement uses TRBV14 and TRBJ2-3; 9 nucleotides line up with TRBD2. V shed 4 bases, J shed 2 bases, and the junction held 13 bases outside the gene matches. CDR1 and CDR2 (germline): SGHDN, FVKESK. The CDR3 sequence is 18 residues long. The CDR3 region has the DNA TGTGCCAGCAGCCCAAACTGGGGGGCTAGCGGGGCCACAGATACGCAGTATTTT. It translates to CASSPNWGASGATDTQYF.

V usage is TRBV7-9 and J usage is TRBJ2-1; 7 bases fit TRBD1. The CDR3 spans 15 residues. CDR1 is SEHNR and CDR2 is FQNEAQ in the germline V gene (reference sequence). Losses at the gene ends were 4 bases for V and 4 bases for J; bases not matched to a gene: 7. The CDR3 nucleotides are TGTGCCAGCAGCTCCGGGACAGTGGCTTACAATGAGCAGTTCTTC. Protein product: CASSSGTVAYNEQFF.

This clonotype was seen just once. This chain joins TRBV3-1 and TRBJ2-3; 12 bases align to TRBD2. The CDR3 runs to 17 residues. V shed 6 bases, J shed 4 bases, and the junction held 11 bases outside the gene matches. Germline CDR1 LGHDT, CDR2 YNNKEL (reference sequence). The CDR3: CASRPGTSGQYPDTQYF. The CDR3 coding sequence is TGTGCCAGCAGACCTGGGACTAGCGGGCAATACCCAGATACGCAGTATTTT.

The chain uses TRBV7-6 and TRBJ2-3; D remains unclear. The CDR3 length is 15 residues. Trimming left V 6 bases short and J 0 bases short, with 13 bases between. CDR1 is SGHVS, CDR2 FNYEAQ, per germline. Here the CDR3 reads CASSSAPASTDTQYF. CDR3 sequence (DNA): TGTGCCAGCAGTTCGGCCCCTGCTAGCACAGATACGCAGTATTTT.

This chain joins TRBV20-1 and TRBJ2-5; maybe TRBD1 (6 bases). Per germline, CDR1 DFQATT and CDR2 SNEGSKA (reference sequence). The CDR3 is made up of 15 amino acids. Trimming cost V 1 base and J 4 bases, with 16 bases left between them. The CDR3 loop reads CSARGSTGPRETQYF. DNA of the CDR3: TGCAGTGCTAGAGGGTCCACAGGGCCAAGAGAGACCCAGTACTTC.

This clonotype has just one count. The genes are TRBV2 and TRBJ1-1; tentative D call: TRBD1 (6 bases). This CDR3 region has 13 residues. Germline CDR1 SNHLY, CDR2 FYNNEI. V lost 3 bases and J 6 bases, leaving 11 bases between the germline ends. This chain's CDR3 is CASSDRQVPEAFF. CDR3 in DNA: TGTGCCAGCAGTGATAGACAGGTCCCTGAAGCTTTCTTT.